Listed below are T cell receptor beta chains from one sample, sequenced in a study of Ad26.COV2.S vaccination and SARS-CoV-2 variants. The data were produced by immunoSEQ multiplex PCR, yet TCRdb's version contains in-frame clones alone and is incomplete. The table includes roughly 390,000 clones, about 88% detected once. The sample here was peripheral blood, taken in a trial of Ad26.COV2.S vaccine versus placebo. Receptors originate from a person aged 18-60 years who received the Ad26.COV2.S COVID-19 vaccine or a placebo. CDR3s include the opening cysteine and the closing phenylalanine or tryptophan. Each record gives: V gene, J gene, D gene, CDR3 length, clone size, CDR3 DNA, CDR3 protein. A D gene is named only where the DNA matches it firmly. Clone size, where shown, is once, few, many, or a class for clones that have expanded.

TRBV19	TRBJ1-5	-	18	-	TGTGCCAGTAGTGGGGCCACAGGGCTGGAGTCAAGCAATCAGCCCCAGCATTTT	CASSGATGLESSNQPQHF
TRBV5-4	TRBJ1-1	TRBD1	14	-	TGTGCCAGCAGCTTGGGGACAGGGTGGTCTGAAGCTTTCTTT	CASSLGTGWSEAFF
TRBV7-8	TRBJ1-3	-	16	once	TGTGCCAGCAGCCCCTTGGGGGGTCCCTCTGGAAACACCATATATTTT	CASSPLGGPSGNTIYF
TRBV7-2	TRBJ1-5	-	13	-	TGTGCCAGCAGCTTAGAATGGAATCAGCCCCAGCATTTT	CASSLEWNQPQHF
TRBV10-1	TRBJ1-1	TRBD1	16	many	TGCGCCAGCAGTGAGTCAATTGCGACAGGGGGAACTGAAGCTTTCTTT	CASSESIATGGTEAFF
TRBV12-3/TRBV12-4	TRBJ2-2	-	13	-	TGTGCCAGCAGTTATCGGAGGACCGGGGAGCTGTTTTTT	CASSYRRTGELFF
TRBV21-1	TRBJ2-4	-	18	-	TGTGCCAGCAGCCCCAAAACCGGGCCCTTTGGGGCCAAAAACATTCAGTACTTC	CASSPKTGPFGAKNIQYF
TRBV5-6	TRBJ1-2	TRBD1	13	-	TGTGCCAGCAGCCGTGGGACAGACTATGGCTACACCTTC	CASSRGTDYGYTF
TRBV7-2	TRBJ2-3	TRBD2	17	-	TGTGCCAGCAGCCCTCAGACTAGCGGGGGAGGCACAGATACGCAGTATTTT	CASSPQTSGGGTDTQYF
TRBV5-1	TRBJ1-4	TRBD1	15	-	TGCGCCAGCAGCTTCGGACAGGATTTAAATGAAAAACTGTTTTTT	CASSFGQDLNEKLFF
TRBV7-2	TRBJ1-5	-	15	once	TGTGCCAGCAGCATGGGACGGAGTTCCAATCAGCCCCAGCATTTT	CASSMGRSSNQPQHF
TRBV30	TRBJ1-5	-	13	-	TGTGCCTGGAGTCACCAGGGAAATCAGCCCCAGCATTTT	CAWSHQGNQPQHF
TRBV28	TRBJ2-2	-	16	many	TGTGGGACCCAAGAGTTCGGGTTTTCTTTCGCCGGGGAGCTGTTTTTT	CGTQEFGFSFAGELFF
TRBV11-2	TRBJ2-2	TRBD2	16	-	TGTGCCAGCAGCTTAGATCTAGCGGGTGACACCGGGGAGCTGTTTTTT	CASSLDLAGDTGELFF
TRBV7-6	TRBJ1-4	-	14	few	TGTGCCAGCAGCAAGGACGGAAGTAATGAAAAACTGTTTTTT	CASSKDGSNEKLFF
TRBV7-2	TRBJ2-7	TRBD2	14	-	TGTGCCAGCAGCCCCGGACTAGCGGGGGGGAGGCAGTACTTC	CASSPGLAGGRQYF
TRBV11-2	TRBJ2-7	-	15	-	TGTGCCAGCAGCTTAGCGACGTGGCCCCGAGAGGAGCAGTACTTC	CASSLATWPREEQYF
TRBV6-1	TRBJ1-2	-	14	once	TGTGCCAGCAGTGAATTTACGGGGAACGCTGGCTACACCTTC	CASSEFTGNAGYTF
TRBV6-5	TRBJ2-2	TRBD1	15	-	TGTGCCAGCAGTCCCGACAGGGGGAGAACCGGGGAGCTGTTTTTT	CASSPDRGRTGELFF
TRBV27	TRBJ2-5	-	15	-	TGTGCCAGCAGTTTATCGAGGGACGGCCAAGAGACCCAGTACTTC	CASSLSRDGQETQYF
TRBV9	TRBJ1-6	-	17	-	TGTGCCAGCAGCCCCGCTCCGAGGGACGTAGGGCGAGAGCCCCTCCACTTT	CASSPAPRDVGREPLHF
TRBV7-2	TRBJ1-5	TRBD1	16	once	TGTGCCAGCAGCCCCTACCGGACAGGGCACAATCAGCCCCAGCATTTT	CASSPYRTGHNQPQHF
TRBV6-5	TRBJ1-2	-	16	-	TGTGCCAGCAGTTACTCGAAGGAGGGCTTCGGCTATGGCTACACCTTC	CASSYSKEGFGYGYTF
TRBV5-1	TRBJ1-1	-	18	-	TGCGCCAGCAGCTTGGATCCAGGGACCGCCGGATGGAACACTGAAGCTTTCTTT	CASSLDPGTAGWNTEAFF
TRBV5-1	TRBJ1-1	TRBD1	15	-	TGCGCCAGCAGCAACCTGGGACAGGGCGATACTGAAGCTTTCTTT	CASSNLGQGDTEAFF
TRBV2	TRBJ2-7	-	13	-	TGTGCCAGCAGTGATATAGATTCCTACGAGCAGTACTTC	CASSDIDSYEQYF
TRBV6-5	TRBJ1-2	-	14	-	TGTGCCAGCAGTCTAGACAGGCTTAACTATGGCTACACCTTC	CASSLDRLNYGYTF
TRBV4-1	TRBJ2-3	-	15	-	TGCGCCAGCAGCCAATTGAAACAGGGCCATGGGATGCAGTATTTT	CASSQLKQGHGMQYF
TRBV7-6	TRBJ2-7	TRBD1	16	-	TGTGCCAGCAGCTTCTACACAGGACAGGGTTCGGACGAGCAGTACTTC	CASSFYTGQGSDEQYF
TRBV5-1	TRBJ1-2	-	14	-	TGCGCCAGCAGCCCGGGTCGGGGCCCCTATGGCTACACCTTC	CASSPGRGPYGYTF